This TCR beta chain was found in a study of technical replicates of blood from several donors. Assay used: immunoSEQ multiplex PCR; TCRdb lists only in-frame clones, some missing. The sample consists of 68,000 or so clones, 95% to 98% of them appearing once. V was shortened by 0 bases and J by 0 bases, with 12 bases between the two germline ends. This CDR3 is 16 amino acids long. CDR1 and CDR2 (germline): SGHRS, YFSETQ. Input material: T cells isolated from PBMCs. The sequence derives from a human donor in good health. The V gene is TRBV5-1, the J gene TRBJ1-1; D remains ambiguous. Written as DNA, the CDR3 is TGCGCCAGCAGCTTGGCAGGACTGACCATGAACACTGAAGCTTTCTTT. Its translation is CASSLAGLTMNTEAFF.